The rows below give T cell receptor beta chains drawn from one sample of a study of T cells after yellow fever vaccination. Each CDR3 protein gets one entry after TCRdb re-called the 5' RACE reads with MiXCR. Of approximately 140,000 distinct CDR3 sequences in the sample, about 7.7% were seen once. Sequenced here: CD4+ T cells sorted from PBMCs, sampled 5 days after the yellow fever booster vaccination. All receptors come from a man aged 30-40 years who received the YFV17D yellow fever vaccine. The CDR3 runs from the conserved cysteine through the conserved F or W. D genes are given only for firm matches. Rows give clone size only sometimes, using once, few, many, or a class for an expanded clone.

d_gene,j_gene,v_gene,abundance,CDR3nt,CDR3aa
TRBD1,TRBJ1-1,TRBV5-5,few,TGTGCCAGCAGCTTGCAGGGGGTCATGAACACTGAAGCTTTCTTT,CASSLQGVMNTEAFF
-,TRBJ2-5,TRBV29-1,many,TGCAGCGGGGGTGGGGGCCTGGAGACCCAGTACTTC,CSGGGGLETQYF
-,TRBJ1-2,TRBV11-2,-,TGTGCCAGCAGCCCGAGCGGGCCCTATGGCTACACCTTC,CASSPSGPYGYTF
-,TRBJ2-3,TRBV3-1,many,TGTGCCAGCAGCGCCAGCGTTGCTCCAGATACGCAGTATTTT,CASSASVAPDTQYF
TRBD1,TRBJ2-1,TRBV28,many,TGTGCCAGCACCCCGGGACAGGACAATGAGCAGTTCTTC,CASTPGQDNEQFF
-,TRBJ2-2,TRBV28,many,TGTGCCAGCAGGGGGTCGGCGGGGGAGCTGTTTTTT,CASRGSAGELFF
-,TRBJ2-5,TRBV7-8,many,TGTGCCAGCAGCACCCCGCCGGCAGGGTACCAAGAGACCCAGTACTTC,CASSTPPAGYQETQYF
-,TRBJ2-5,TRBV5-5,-,TGTGCCAGCATCACGGTCCAAGAGACCCAGTACTTC,CASITVQETQYF
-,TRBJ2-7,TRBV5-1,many,TGCGCCAGCAGCCCTCAGGACAGCAAGTACGAGCAGTACTTC,CASSPQDSKYEQYF
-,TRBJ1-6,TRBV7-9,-,TGTGCCAGCGTCGGGGGCTTGGGCTATAATTCACCCCTCCACTTT,CASVGGLGYNSPLHF
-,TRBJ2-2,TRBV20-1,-,TGCAGTGCTAGAGATCGAATGGGGATACCGAACACCGGGGAGCTGTTTTTT,CSARDRMGIPNTGELFF
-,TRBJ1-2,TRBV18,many,TGTGCCAGCTCACTTCAAAAGACAGGCAACTATGGCTACACCTTC,CASSLQKTGNYGYTF
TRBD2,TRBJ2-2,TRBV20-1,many,TGCAGTGCTAGAGTAGTGACTAGCAGCTCGAACACCGGGGAGCTGTTTTTT,CSARVVTSSSNTGELFF
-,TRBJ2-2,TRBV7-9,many,TGTGCCAGCAGCTCAGGGTCCGGGGAGCTGTTTTTT,CASSSGSGELFF
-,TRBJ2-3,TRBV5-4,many,TGTGCCAGCAGCTATGGGACCCTAGGGGCTACAGATACGCAGTATTTT,CASSYGTLGATDTQYF
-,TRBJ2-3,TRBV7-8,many,TGTGCCAGCAGTTTCAATTGGGATACGCAGTATTTT,CASSFNWDTQYF
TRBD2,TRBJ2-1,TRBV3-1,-,TGTGCCAGCAGCCAAGGGCGACTAGCCGGCTTCTTC,CASSQGRLAGFF
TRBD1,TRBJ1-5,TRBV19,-,TGTGCCAGTAGTACGACAGGGGATCAGCCCCAGCATTTT,CASSTTGDQPQHF
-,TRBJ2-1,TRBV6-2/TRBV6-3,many,TGTGCCAGCAGTACTAGGGTTGAGCAGTTCTTC,CASSTRVEQFF
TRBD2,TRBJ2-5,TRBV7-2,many,TGTGCCAGCAGCATGGGGGGGCAAGAGACCCAGTACTTC,CASSMGGQETQYF
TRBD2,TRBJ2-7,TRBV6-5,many,TGTGCCAGCAGGGGGACTAGCGGGAGGGAAAAGAACGAGCAGTACTTC,CASRGTSGREKNEQYF
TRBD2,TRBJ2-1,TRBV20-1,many,TGCAGTGCCAACCAGCCGGGAGGCCCTTTGAATGAGCAGTTCTTC,CSANQPGGPLNEQFF
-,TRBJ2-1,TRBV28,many,TGTGCCAGTCTAAGGCCGGGCGGCAATGAGCAGTTCTTC,CASLRPGGNEQFF
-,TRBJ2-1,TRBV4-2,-,TGTGCCAGCAGCCAACTACAGGGTAGTCAAATGGGGAATGAGCAGTTCTTC,CASSQLQGSQMGNEQFF
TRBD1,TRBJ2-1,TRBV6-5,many,TGTGCCAGCAGTTCCAGGGGGCCTGGGAATGAGCAGTTCTTC,CASSSRGPGNEQFF
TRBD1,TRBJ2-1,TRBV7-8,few,TGTGCCAGCAGCCCAAACCAAGTGGGACAGAGGCTCTTC,CASSPNQVGQRLF
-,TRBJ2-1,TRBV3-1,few,TGTGCCAGCAGCCAAGGGCTCAACAATGAGCAGTTCTTC,CASSQGLNNEQFF
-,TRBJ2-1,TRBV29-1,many,TGCAGCGCTGACGGTGGCTACAATGAGCAGTTCTTC,CSADGGYNEQFF
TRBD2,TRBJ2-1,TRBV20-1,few,TGCAGTGCTACCCTAGCGGGAGGATACAACAATGAGCAGTTCTTC,CSATLAGGYNNEQFF
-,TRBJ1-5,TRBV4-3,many,TGCGCCAGCAGCCAAGAATTGGCCGAGCCCCAGCATTTT,CASSQELAEPQHF
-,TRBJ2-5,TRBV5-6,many,TGTGCCAGCAGCTCCTCCACTGACACCCAAGAGACCCAGTACTTC,CASSSSTDTQETQYF
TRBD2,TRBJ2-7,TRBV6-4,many,TGTGCCAGCAATCCTAGCGGGAATAAATCCTACGAGCAGTACTTC,CASNPSGNKSYEQYF
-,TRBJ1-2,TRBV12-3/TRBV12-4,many,TGTGCCAGCAGGCTCTCTGGCTATGGCTACACCTTC,CASRLSGYGYTF
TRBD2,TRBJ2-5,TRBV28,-,TGTGCCAGCAGGAGCCCTAGCGGGAGGACCCAAGAGACCCAGTACTTC,CASRSPSGRTQETQYF
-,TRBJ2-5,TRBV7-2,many,TGTGCCAGCAGCTTTGAGGGGGGAGCACGTGAGACCCAGTACTTC,CASSFEGGARETQYF
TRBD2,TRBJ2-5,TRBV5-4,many,TGTGCCAGCCTCTCACGCGGGAGTAGGGAGACCCAGTACTTC,CASLSRGSRETQYF
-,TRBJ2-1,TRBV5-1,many,TGCGCCAGCAGCTTGGGACAGGAGGGTTTCAATGAGCAGTTCTTC,CASSLGQEGFNEQFF
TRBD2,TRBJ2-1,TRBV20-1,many,TGCAGTGCTATCCCCCGGAGACTAGCGCTCAATGAGCAGTTCTTC,CSAIPRRLALNEQFF
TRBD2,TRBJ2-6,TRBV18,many,TGTGCCAGCTCTAAAAATAGCGGGATTCTCTCTGGGGCCAACGTCCTGACTTTC,CASSKNSGILSGANVLTF
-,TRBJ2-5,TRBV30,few,TGTGCCTGGAGTCGAGGGAAAGAGACCCAGTACTTC,CAWSRGKETQYF
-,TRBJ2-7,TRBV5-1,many,TGCGCCAGCAGCCGTGATGGAGGGGACGCCTACGAGCAGTACTTC,CASSRDGGDAYEQYF
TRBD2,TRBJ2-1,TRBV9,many,TGTGCCAGCAGCGTAGTCAGCGGGAGTGGGAATGAGCAGTTCTTC,CASSVVSGSGNEQFF
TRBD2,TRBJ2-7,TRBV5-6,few,TGTGCCAGCGGACCAAGAGGACTAGCGGCCGACTACGAGCAGTACTTC,CASGPRGLAADYEQYF
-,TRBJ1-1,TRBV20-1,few,TGCAGTGCCGCTCGTGGGGGAACTGAAGCTTTCTTT,CSAARGGTEAFF
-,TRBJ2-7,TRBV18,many,TGTGCCAGCTCACCTAGGCAGCAGTTCGGGGCTTTCTACGAGCAGTACTTC,CASSPRQQFGAFYEQYF
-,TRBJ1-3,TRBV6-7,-,TGTGCCAGCAGTTACTCGAGTTTTTTGGGACCTGGAAACACCATATATTTT,CASSYSSFLGPGNTIYF